Listed below are T cell receptor beta chains from one sample, sequenced in a study of a mutant IDH1 vaccine in newly diagnosed glioma. The protocol was immunoSEQ multiplex PCR, while the TCRdb copy is restricted to in-frame clones and leaves out a portion. The sample holds about 26,000 clones, roughly 84% seen once. No antigen has been assigned to these receptors. The source was PBMCs, collected from a glioma patient whose treatment included an IDH1 peptide vaccine. The receptors were sampled from a man aged 35 to 55 with glioma. Some clones in this sample may be carry-over from other donors' samples. Both conserved end residues are part of each CDR3. The order of the fields is clone size, J gene, D gene, V gene, CDR3 DNA, CDR3 protein. D genes are given only for firm matches. The size entry is marked missing in some rows and otherwise reads once, few, many or a size class.

NA TRBJ2-5 TRBD2 TRBV7-3 TGTGCCAGCAGTCCTGGACTAGCTGTAGAGACCCAGTACTTC CASSPGLAVETQYF
NA TRBJ2-5 NA TRBV11-2 TGTGCCAGCAGCTTAGCCGGGTGGGAGACCCAGTACTTC CASSLAGWETQYF
NA TRBJ1-2 TRBD1 TRBV7-9 TGTGCCAGCAGCTCGACAGGGGAGGTATATGGCTACACCTTC CASSSTGEVYGYTF
NA TRBJ1-5 NA TRBV4-1 TGCGCCAGCAGCCAAGAGGGGGCGGGGCTGTATAGCAATCAGCCCCAGCATTTT CASSQEGAGLYSNQPQHF
NA TRBJ1-1 NA TRBV6-5 TGTGCCAGCAGTCGGAAGGATGAAGCTTTCTTT CASSRKDEAFF
NA TRBJ2-5 NA TRBV27 TGTGCCAGCAGTAGGCCCGGCTGGGAGACCCAGTACTTC CASSRPGWETQYF
NA TRBJ2-2 NA TRBV19 TGTGCCAGTAGTCCGCACCTAAGGGGGGGGCGTGGGATCGGGGAGCTGTTTTTT CASSPHLRGGRGIGELFF
NA TRBJ1-5 NA TRBV10-3 TGTGCCATCAGTCGGGACAAGTATAGCAATCAGCCCCAGCATTTT CAISRDKYSNQPQHF
NA TRBJ2-2 NA TRBV29-1 TGCAGCGGTTCTTCACAGGACACCGGGGAGCTGTTTTTT CSGSSQDTGELFF
NA TRBJ2-7 TRBD2 TRBV18 TGTGCCAGCTCACCGCCGGGACTAGCGGCCTACGAGCAGTACTTC CASSPPGLAAYEQYF
medium-sized TRBJ1-5 NA TRBV4-1 TGCGCCAGCAGCAGGACGGATACGAGTAATCTACAGCCCCAGCATTTT CASSRTDTSNLQPQHF